Sequencing of this T cell receptor beta chain was carried out in a study of T cell changes during pregnancy in multiple sclerosis. Clones were read by immunoSEQ multiplex PCR, and TCRdb kept only the in-frame ones, dropping some. The data contain some 80,000 clones, about 89% of them singletons. This clone was observed a single time. The CDR3 runs to 16 residues. The V gene's germline CDR1 is SGHTA and CDR2 FQGNSA. V gave up 5 bases and J gave up 2 bases; unmatched junction bases: 5. The chain couples TRBV7-2 to TRBJ2-6, with 8 bases fitting TRBD1. The sample in question was peripheral blood, obtained in the first trimester of pregnancy. This receptor was obtained from a female donor in good health, enrolled as a control in a pregnancy study. This CDR3 reads CASSRQGSPGANVLTF. The CDR3, as DNA: TGTGCCAGCAGCCGACAGGGGAGTCCTGGGGCCAACGTCCTGACTTTC.